A selection of T cell receptor beta chains follows, all from one sample in a study of CD8+CD57+ T cells in acquired aplastic anemia. MiXCR, applied by TCRdb to the reads, yields one record per CDR3 protein. Altogether around 200,000 distinct CDR3 sequences are present, roughly 50% being singletons, with the ten largest covering roughly 13%. Sequencing was done on a sample of sorted CD4+, CD8+, or CD8+CD57+ T cells (not recorded which) from PBMCs. Receptors were obtained from a human donor with aplastic anemia. The CDR3 runs from the conserved cysteine through the conserved F or W. A D gene is named only where the DNA matches it firmly. Clone size is given for some rows only: seen once, a few or many times, or a class if the clone is expanded.

j_call | clone_size | d_call | v_call | cdr3_nt | cdr3_aa
TRBJ1-3 | . | TRBD1 | TRBV25-1 | TGTGCCAAAGGACAGGGGAGCTCTAAAAACACCATATATTTT | CAKGQGSSKNTIYF
TRBJ2-3 | many | . | TRBV5-6 | TGTGCCAGCAGACGTGGGGAGGCAGATACGCAGTATTTT | CASRRGEADTQYF
TRBJ1-2 | many | TRBD1 | TRBV24-1 | TGTGCCACCAGTGATGTAAGGGACAGAGGGTATGGCTACACCTTC | CATSDVRDRGYGYTF
TRBJ2-5 | once | TRBD2 | TRBV20-1 | TGCAGTGCCAGCGTAGCGGGGCGGGGTGAGACCCAGTACTTC | CSASVAGRGETQYF
TRBJ2-5 | many | TRBD1 | TRBV7-8 | TGTGCCAGCAGCTTACGCCCATTTGACAGGGGGGAGACCCAGTACTTC | CASSLRPFDRGETQYF
TRBJ2-7 | many | . | TRBV20-1 | TGCAGTGCTAGGGTGTCCGGGGGACTTCGAGGTTACGAGCAGTACTTC | CSARVSGGLRGYEQYF
TRBJ1-4 | many | . | TRBV2 | TGTGCCAGTAGGACGCGTGCAACTAATGAAAAACTGTTTTTT | CASRTRATNEKLFF
TRBJ2-3 | . | TRBD2 | TRBV11-2 | TGTGCCAGCAGCCCGATCCTAGCGGGGTTTGGCGGAGATACGCAGTATTTT | CASSPILAGFGGDTQYF
TRBJ1-3 | . | . | TRBV2 | TGTGCCAGCAGTCGGAAGGGATTGCGAAACACCATATATTTT | CASSRKGLRNTIYF
TRBJ2-1 | few | . | TRBV10-3 | TGTGCCATCAGTGAGCTTACCTACAATGAGCAGTTCTTC | CAISELTYNEQFF
TRBJ2-7 | . | . | TRBV29-1 | TGCAGCGTACATGACCTATACGAGCAGTACTTC | CSVHDLYEQYF
TRBJ2-7 | many | TRBD1 | TRBV5-1 | TGCGCCAGCTGGGGACAGAACTACGAGCAGTACTTC | CASWGQNYEQYF
TRBJ2-5 | . | TRBD1 | TRBV10-3 | TGTGCCATCAGTGAGGGACAGGCCGTCGAGACCCAGTACTTC | CAISEGQAVETQYF
TRBJ2-3 | . | . | TRBV6-1 | TGTGCCAGCATTAAAAGGGGTAGAGGAATAACAGATACGCAGTATTTT | CASIKRGRGITDTQYF
TRBJ1-6 | . | . | TRBV7-2 | TGTGCCAGCAGCGCAGGAGATTCACCCCTCCACTTT | CASSAGDSPLHF
TRBJ2-5 | . | . | TRBV12-3/TRBV12-4 | TGTGCCAGCAATTACCCCAGACTAGGATCTGGAGAGACCCAGTACTTC | CASNYPRLGSGETQYF
TRBJ2-5 | . | TRBD2 | TRBV7-4 | TGTGCCAGCAGCTTAGCCACGGGGAGGGAAGAGACCCAGTACTTC | CASSLATGREETQYF
TRBJ1-4 | many | . | TRBV20-1 | TGCAGTGCTTCATCAAATTTCCGGGACAAACTGTTTTTT | CSASSNFRDKLFF
TRBJ1-1 | . | . | TRBV19 | TGTGCCAGTAGTATCGGGGGGGTTTGGAACACTGAAGCTTTCTTT | CASSIGGVWNTEAFF
TRBJ1-6 | . | . | TRBV24-1 | TGTGCCACCAGCCCGTTACAGGGAGTAGCGAATTCACCCCTCCACTTT | CATSPLQGVANSPLHF
TRBJ1-5 | few | . | TRBV2 | TGTGCCAGCAATGAGGATAGCAATCAGCCCCAGCATTTT | CASNEDSNQPQHF
TRBJ2-3 | many | TRBD2 | TRBV19 | TGTGCCAGTAGTATACTTGGCGGGGGGGGGGATACGCAGTATTTT | CASSILGGGGDTQYF
TRBJ1-2 | . | . | TRBV7-9 | TGTGCCAGCAGCTTAGTGAGGGTGGAAGGCTACACCTTC | CASSLVRVEGYTF
TRBJ1-1 | few | . | TRBV25-1 | TGTGCCAGCAGTGAATATTCGACGGACCGTGAAGCTTTCTTT | CASSEYSTDREAFF
TRBJ1-2 | few | . | TRBV19 | TGTGCCAGCAAGAGTAGGCAGCATACCTATGGCTACACCTTC | CASKSRQHTYGYTF
TRBJ1-4 | many | . | TRBV20-1 | TGCAGTGCTAGACCTCCTGGGAGTACTGAAAAACTGTTTTTT | CSARPPGSTEKLFF
TRBJ2-5 | many | TRBD1 | TRBV5-1 | TGCGCCAGCAGCTCCTTAACAGGGGAAGAGACCCAGTACTTC | CASSSLTGEETQYF
TRBJ2-1 | . | . | TRBV5-5 | TGTGCCAGCAGCATGGGTGGAGGGTCCGTTGAGCAGTTCTTC | CASSMGGGSVEQFF
TRBJ2-7 | . | TRBD2 | TRBV4-2 | TGTGCCAGCAGCCAAGATCGGAGCGGGAGGGCCTCTTGGGAGCAGTACTTC | CASSQDRSGRASWEQYF
TRBJ1-4 | many | . | TRBV5-5 | TGTGCCAGCGGTCCGGGCCCTGAAAAACTGTTTTTT | CASGPGPEKLFF
TRBJ1-1 | . | . | TRBV20-1 | TGCAGTGCTAGTGGCCAGGTTAGGACTGAAGCTTTCTTT | CSASGQVRTEAFF
TRBJ1-3 | many | . | TRBV5-1 | TGCGCCAGCAGGCGCGACAGTTCCTCTGGAAACACCATATATTTT | CASRRDSSSGNTIYF
TRBJ2-1 | once | . | TRBV9 | TGTGCCAGCAGCGTGGGTGGGGATGAGCAGTTCTTC | CASSVGGDEQFF
TRBJ2-7 | many | . | TRBV7-9 | TGTGCCACCGACCCAGGGTTCGGCGAGCAGTACTTC | CATDPGFGEQYF
TRBJ2-2 | . | TRBD1 | TRBV18 | TGTGCCAGCTCACCATCAGGGGGTCCCGGGGAGCTGTTTTTT | CASSPSGGPGELFF
TRBJ2-1 | few | . | TRBV14 | TGTGCCAGCAGCCAAGGCCTTGGAGGTTGGACCTACAATGAGCAGTTCTTC | CASSQGLGGWTYNEQFF